The 5 T cell receptor beta chains below come from one sample, sequenced in a study of blood T cell repertoires in COVID-19. Profiling relied on immunoSEQ multiplex PCR, and the TCRdb table lists in-frame clones only, not all of them. Of more than 200,000 clones listed, roughly 90% are singletons. Sequencing input: peripheral blood. These receptors were taken from a man aged 25 to 40 with active or convalescent COVID-19.

This chain uses TRBV27 with TRBJ2-7; possible D gene TRBD1, 6 bases. V dropped 5 bases and J dropped 4 bases, with 18 bases sitting between them. The CDR3 is 15 residues long. Germline V lookup: CDR1 MNHEY, CDR2 SMNVEV (reference sequence). The CDR3 nucleotides read TGTGCCAGCAGTACGGTTGGACAGCCCCCTTACGAGCAGTACTTC. It encodes CASSTVGQPPYEQYF.

Only one count was recorded for this clone. V gene TRBV4-3 combines with J gene TRBJ2-7; weak D call: TRBD1 (5 bases). Deletions cut 0 bases from V and 2 bases from J, with 17 bases between. Germline loops: CDR1 LGHNA, CDR2 YSLEER. The CDR3 totals 17 residues. CDR3 protein: CASSQDVPRDRAYEQYF. In DNA form, the CDR3 reads TGCGCCAGCAGCCAAGATGTTCCTAGAGACAGAGCCTACGAGCAGTACTTC.

V and J are TRBV3-1 (or the pseudogene TRBV3-2) and TRBJ1-2, with 7 bases that match TRBD1. Germline values: CDR1 LGHDT, CDR2 YNNKEL (reference sequence). There are 15 residues in the CDR3. The V segment lost 3 bases and the J segment 5 bases; nucleotides outside the gene matches: 9. CDR3 amino acids: CASSHPDRACYGYTF. Here the CDR3 DNA reads TGTGCCAGCAGCCATCCAGACAGGGCCTGTTATGGCTACACCTTC.

The table lists this clone with a count of one. The V and J genes are TRBV5-4 and TRBJ2-7; weak D call: TRBD1 (5 bases). Germline CDR1 and CDR2: SGHNT and YYREEE (reference sequence). This CDR3 contains 16 residues. V lost 0 bases and J lost 0, with 13 bases in between. CDR3 sequence reads: CASSLERGYSSYEQYF. For the CDR3, the DNA is TGTGCCAGCAGCTTGGAAAGGGGATATTCCTCCTACGAGCAGTACTTC. Combining the CDR3 with reference TRBV5-4 and TRBJ2-7 gives the whole variable domain ETGVTQSPTHLIKTRGQQVTLRCSSQSGHNTVSWYQQALGQGPQFIFQYYREEENGRGNFPPRFSGLQFPNYSSELNVNALELDDSALYLCASSLERGYSSYEQYFGPGTRLTVT.

J is TRBJ1-6 and V is TRBV7-9; TRBD1 is a possible D gene (6 bases). The germline V and J ends were trimmed by 5 bases and 7 bases, with 12 bases remaining between them. CDR1 is SEHNR and CDR2 is FQNEAQ in the germline V gene (reference sequence). The CDR3 is 14 residues long. The DNA of the CDR3 is TGTGCCAGCAGCCACGACAGGACAAATTCACCCCTCCACTTT. Translating gives CASSHDRTNSPLHF.